This T cell receptor (beta chain) was sequenced in a study of blood T cell repertoires in COVID-19 (TCRdb year 2020). Broadly, across the study: Collaborator samples came from the United States, Italy and Spain and covered acute and convalescent phases of COVID-19. The material from the prospective study consisted of cDNA or gDNA derived from T cells, B-cell-depleted T cells, or PBMCs. The dataset comprised deeply sampled blood TCRbeta repertoires from subjects exposed to, actively infected with, or recovered from COVID-19. The repertoires were released in a freely available public database intended as a resource for research on the immune response to SARS-CoV-2. Samples were obtained from the ongoing ImmuneRACE study (first 160 participants) and from some 1,200 subjects provided by 6 global collaborators. Sample metadata almost always included a de-identified subject ID, COVID-19 status, age in years and sex. Where available, HLA class I and class II types were obtained from metadata supplied by the sample provider rather than from assay-based typing.

TCRbeta CDR3 regions were amplified from genomic DNA using the immunoSEQ Assay, a bias-controlled multiplex PCR. On the study's bioinformatics: The number of nucleated cells in each sample was estimated from the amplification of reference gene primers within the assay. Sequence reads were collapsed and filtered to measure the absolute abundance of every unique TCRbeta CDR3 rearrangement. For each sample, productive Simpson clonality was calculated as the square root of Simpson's diversity index over productive rearrangements. Sourced from immuneACCESS, this table was stored by TCRdb with only in-frame sequences that have V and J called. A share of the clones is absent; for the studies checked, an unresolved V gene accounts for under half, and the remainder has no known explanation. V, J and clone size are those of that table, while D and trimming were read from the DNA. The table for this sample lists around 60,000 clones; roughly 90% of them were counted only once. The ten biggest clones cover under 5% of the sample.

V ends up 6 bases short and J 4 bases short, with an unmatched junction base count of 7. From cysteine to phenylalanine, the CDR3 is 14 amino acids long. This entry keeps only the CDR3 DNA: 42 bases, framed from base 1. As encoded in the germline V gene (reference sequence), CDR1 is MNHEY while CDR2 is SMNVEV. Findings and caveats that apply to the study as a whole: Clinical and demographic metadata were provided uncurated, with the amount varying by source and participant.

Each collaborating institution followed its own protocols to collect whole blood in K2EDTA tubes. For TCRbeta analysis, collaborators shipped samples as frozen whole blood, isolated PBMCs, or DNA extracted from either of those sample types. In regard to this clone: The clone's antigen remains unknown. No much larger clonotype is one base removed from it; base qualities were not supplied.

This chain joins TRBV27 to TRBJ1-2; the central 8 bases match TRBD1. This TCR came from a man in his 70s with acute or convalescent COVID-19. The sample taken for sequencing was peripheral blood. The nucleotide sequence reads TGTGCCAGCAGCAACAGGGGGACGGGCTATGGCTACACCTTC. Its product reads: CASSNRGTGYGYTF.